This T cell receptor beta chain is from a study of response to subunit inactivated influenza vaccine. Study-level findings and limits: New T cells are recruited in small numbers by each seasonal influenza vaccination, according to the authors' suggestion.

TCRdb passed the RT-PCR reads through MiXCR, listing each CDR3 protein once. This table has about 650,000 distinct CDR3 sequences, more than 15% appearing once. This clonotype was seen a handful of times. Antigen unknown. This clonotype was obtained from a man aged 50-60 years who received an inactivated influenza vaccine. Here the sequenced sample was PBMCs from blood, taken roughly 12 days after vaccination.

CDR3 in DNA: TGTGCCACCAGCAGAGTAGGCAGGGGTGAACCCAATCAGCCCCAGCATTTT. Translated, it gives CATSRVGRGEPNQPQHF. V is TRBV15 and J is TRBJ1-5, with a weak D call TRBD1 (6 bases). V lost 1 base, J lost 3 bases, and 16 bases lay in between. The V gene's germline CDR1 is LNHNV and CDR2 YYDKDF (reference sequence). The CDR3 has 17 amino acids.